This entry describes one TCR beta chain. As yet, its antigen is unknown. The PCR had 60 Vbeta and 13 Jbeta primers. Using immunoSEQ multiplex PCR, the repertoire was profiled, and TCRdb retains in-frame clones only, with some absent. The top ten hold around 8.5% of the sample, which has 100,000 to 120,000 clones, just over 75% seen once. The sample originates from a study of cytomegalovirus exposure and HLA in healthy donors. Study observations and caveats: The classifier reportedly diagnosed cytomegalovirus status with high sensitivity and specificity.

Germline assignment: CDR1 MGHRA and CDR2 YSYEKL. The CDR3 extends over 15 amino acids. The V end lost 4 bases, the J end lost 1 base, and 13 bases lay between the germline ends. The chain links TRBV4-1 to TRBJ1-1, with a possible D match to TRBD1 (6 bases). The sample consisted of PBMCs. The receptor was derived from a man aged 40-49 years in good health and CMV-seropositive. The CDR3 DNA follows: TGCGCCAGCAGCCGAAAACAGGGTGGGAACACTGAAGCTTTCTTT. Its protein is CASSRKQGGNTEAFF.